The 32 T cell receptor beta chains below come from one sample, sequenced in a study of blood T cell repertoires in COVID-19. Method: immunoSEQ multiplex PCR; TCRdb's copy keeps in-frame clones and lacks some. The sample lists around 83,000 clones; over 65% were seen once. Sequences were obtained from peripheral blood. The source is a woman aged 70-85 years with acute or convalescent COVID-19.

V gene TRBV29-1 combines with J gene TRBJ2-1; 16 bases are a match to TRBD2. V was clipped by 0 bases and J by 9 bases; unmatched bases: 2. Germline CDR1 is SQVTM and CDR2 is ANQGSEA. The CDR3 totals 15 residues. In DNA form, the CDR3 reads TGCAGCGTTGAAGAAGGGACTAGCGGGAGGGGTGAGCAGTTCTTC. Amino acid sequence: CSVEEGTSGRGEQFF.

The J gene is TRBJ2-7, the V gene TRBV10-1, with D possibly TRBD1 on 6 matching bases. The CDR3 covers 13 residues. The V gene's germline CDR1 is WNHNN and CDR2 SYGVQD (reference sequence). Trimming removed 4 bases from V and 7 bases from J, with 14 bases in between. The CDR3 DNA reads TGCGCCAGCAGTGCCTCAACCCAGGGGGAGCAGTACGTC. This gives the protein CASSASTQGEQYV.

The chain is built from TRBV25-1 and TRBJ1-2; possible D gene TRBD1, 6 bases. With 5 bases removed from V and 5 bases from J, the gap between germline ends came to 9 bases. In germline, CDR1 is MGHDK, CDR2 SYGVNS. This CDR3 contains 12 residues. The CDR3 bases are TGTGCCAGCAGTATGGACAGATATGGCTACACCTTC. It codes for CASSMDRYGYTF.

In its sample, this clone was seen a few times. V is TRBV11-2 and J is TRBJ2-2; 9 bases line up with TRBD2. The CDR3 totals 16 residues. Germline lookup yields CDR1 SGHAT and CDR2 FQNNGV. V lost 4 bases, J lost 4 bases, and 7 bases stayed unmatched. The CDR3 loop reads CASSSSGRTSTGELFF. The CDR3 DNA sequence: TGTGCCAGCAGCTCCAGCGGGAGGACGTCCACCGGGGAGCTGTTTTTT. Using reference TRBV11-2 and TRBJ2-2 for the parts outside the CDR3, the full variable domain is EAGVAQSPRYKIIEKRQSVAFWCNPISGHATLYWYQQILGQGPKLLIQFQNNGVVDDSQLPKDRFSAERLKGVDSTLKIQPAKLEDSAVYLCASSSSGRTSTGELFFGEGSRLTVL.

The V and J genes are TRBV19 and TRBJ1-5; 8 bases map to TRBD1. The CDR3 length is 17 residues. Germline lookup yields CDR1 LNHDA and CDR2 SQIVND (reference sequence). V was clipped by 3 bases and J by 1 base; unmatched bases: 8. CDR3 nucleotides: TGTGCCAGTAGTATGATCTCAGGGGGCATGAGCAATCAGCCCCAGCATTTT. Amino acids: CASSMISGGMSNQPQHF.

The rearrangement uses TRBV24-1 and TRBJ2-1, with D perhaps matching TRBD2 (6 bases). The CDR3 totals 14 residues. Per the germline V gene, CDR1 is KGHDR and CDR2 is SFDVKD. Deletions cut 6 bases from V and 0 bases from J, with 8 bases between. The CDR3 nucleotides are TGTGCCACCAGTATGGAGGGCTCCTACAATGAGCAGTTCTTC. Protein: CATSMEGSYNEQFF.

This clone was seen only once. The genes are TRBV21-1 and TRBJ2-7; the DNA was not compared with TRBD2, the D call given in the table. TRBV21-1 is termed a pseudogene. This CDR3 contains 17 residues. As DNA, the CDR3 is TGTGCCAGCAGCTCGAGACCACTAGCGGGAGGTCTGTTGAAGCAGTACGTC. This translates into CASSSRPLAGGLLKQYV.

As to this clone: One end of the junction varies from germline; a read error may be responsible. CDR3 sequence (DNA): TGTGCCAGCAGGGAAGGGACTTCCAACACCGGGGAGCTGTTTTTT. Its protein product is CASREGTSNTGELFF. The chain links TRBV2 to TRBJ2-2; D might be TRBD2 (6 bases). Looked up from germline, CDR1 is SNHLY and CDR2 is FYNNEI. This CDR3 contains 15 residues. Combining the CDR3 with reference TRBV2 and TRBJ2-2 gives the whole variable domain EPEVTQTPSHQVTQMGQEVILRCVPISNHLYFYWYRQILGQKVEFLVSFYNNEISEKSEIFDDQFSVERPDGSNFTLKIRSTKLEDSAMYFCASREGTSNTGELFFGEGSRLTVL.

The chain has TRBV19 and TRBJ2-5; 7 nucleotides match TRBD1. In germline, CDR1 is LNHDA, CDR2 SQIVND (reference sequence). V dropped 3 bases and J dropped 5; count of bases not matched to a gene: 6. The CDR3 is 14 residues long. This chain's CDR3 is CASSMTGSRETQYF. The CDR3 DNA follows: TGTGCCAGTAGTATGACAGGGAGTAGGGAGACCCAGTACTTC.

The chain uses TRBV9 and TRBJ1-1; D uncertain. The V and J ends lost 3 bases and 0 bases respectively, with 15 bases between them. Germline values: CDR1 SGDLS, CDR2 YYNGEE. This CDR3 is built from 16 residues. CDR3 protein: CASSGGGMYLNTEAFF. DNA of the CDR3: TGTGCCAGCAGCGGGGGAGGGATGTATCTGAACACTGAAGCTTTCTTT.

A few counts support this clone. This chain links TRBV30 with TRBJ2-2; D not certain. Trimming stripped 3 bases from V and 2 bases from J, with 13 bases between. The CDR3 spans 15 residues. Germline V gene sequence: CDR1 GTSNPN, CDR2 SVGIG (reference sequence). As DNA, the CDR3 is TGTGCCTGGAGGTCCGGGTTCGTCAACACCGGGGAGCTGTTTTTT. Its protein product is CAWRSGFVNTGELFF.

V is TRBV19 and J is TRBJ1-2, with 8 bases matching TRBD1. V shed 7 bases, J shed 6 bases, and the junction held 10 bases outside the gene matches. Looked up from germline, CDR1 is LNHDA and CDR2 is SQIVND (reference sequence). The CDR3 is made up of 14 amino acids. CDR3 sequence: CASNPGQDIDGYTF. The CDR3 DNA is TGTGCCAGTAACCCGGGACAGGATATTGATGGCTACACCTTC. The full variable domain, in which reference TRBV19 and TRBJ1-2 provide the parts outside the CDR3, is DGGITQSPKYLFRKEGQNVTLSCEQNLNHDAMYWYRQDPGQGLRLIYYSQIVNDFQKGDIAEGYSVSREKKESFPLTVTSAQKNPTAFYLCASNPGQDIDGYTFGSGTRLTVV.

The J gene is TRBJ2-2, the V gene TRBV5-4; maybe TRBD2 (7 bases). With 4 bases removed from V and 3 bases from J, the gap between germline ends came to 16 bases. Germline CDR1 and CDR2: SGHNT and YYREEE (reference sequence). CDR3 length equals 16 residues. The CDR3 bases are TGTGCCAGCAGCCTCCCGGGGGGCGAGGACACCGGGGAGCTGTTTTTT. The encoded protein is CASSLPGGEDTGELFF.

V and J are TRBV25-1 and TRBJ1-4; D not certain. V shed 0 bases and J shed 7 bases, with 6 bases lying between them. The CDR3 consists of 13 residues. CDR1 is MGHDK and CDR2 is SYGVNS in the germline V gene. DNA of the CDR3: TGTGCCAGCAGTGAATATTGGAGTGAAAAACTGTTTTTT. It translates to CASSEYWSEKLFF.

The chain links TRBV19 to TRBJ2-3; 11 nucleotides align to TRBD1. V lost 3 bases and J lost 5; bases outside the gene matches: 7. CDR1 is LNHDA and CDR2 is SQIVND in the germline V gene (reference sequence). The CDR3 extends over 16 amino acids. The CDR3 protein is CASSMDRDRGGDTQYF. The CDR3 DNA reads TGTGCCAGTAGTATGGACCGGGACAGGGGGGGAGATACGCAGTATTTT.

The rearrangement joins TRBV7-8 to TRBJ1-5, with 8 bases that match TRBD1. J lost 1 base, V lost 5 bases, and 7 bases had no gene match. From germline, CDR1 is SGHVS and CDR2 FQNEAQ. The length of the CDR3 is 16 residues. This CDR3 reads CASSLQTGGSNQPQHF. CDR3 in DNA: TGTGCCAGCAGCCTACAAACAGGGGGAAGCAATCAGCCCCAGCATTTT. Based on the CDR3 plus reference TRBV7-8 and TRBJ1-5, the full variable domain is GAGVSQSPRYKVAKRGQDVALRCDPISGHVSLFWYQQALGQGPEFLTYFQNEAQLDKSGLPSDRFFAERPEGSVSTLKIQRTQQEDSAVYLCASSLQTGGSNQPQHFGDGTRLSIL.

The CDR3 sequence is CASSIGTVYQPQHF. The CDR3 DNA reads as TGTGCCAGTAGTATAGGGACAGTTTACCAGCCCCAGCATTTT. The chain recombines TRBV19 with TRBJ1-5; weak D call: TRBD1 (6 bases). Trimming took 1 base from V and 7 from J, leaving 11 bases between them. CDR1 and CDR2 (germline): LNHDA, SQIVND (reference sequence). The length of the CDR3 is 14 residues.

The J gene is TRBJ2-7, the V gene TRBV6-2 or TRBV6-3; TRBD2 agrees at 9 bases. The germline CDR1 and CDR2 sequences are MNHEY and SVGEGT. With 5 bases clipped from V and 7 bases from J, the junction kept 9 bases outside the gene matches. The CDR3 is made up of 14 amino acids. The CDR3 loop is CASSIAGVAEEQYV. In nucleotides, the CDR3 is TGTGCCAGCAGTATAGCGGGAGTAGCGGAAGAGCAGTACGTC.

This chain joins TRBV28 and TRBJ1-6; 9 nucleotides agree with TRBD1. CDR3 length equals 14 residues. Germline CDR1 reads MDHEN; CDR2 reads SYDVKM. Trimming took 6 bases from V and 9 from J; bases not matched to a gene: 6. The CDR3 protein is CASSLGQGSSPLHF. The DNA of the CDR3 is TGTGCCAGCAGCCTGGGACAGGGATCTTCACCCCTCCACTTT.

J is TRBJ2-2 and V is TRBV7-9; D unclear. Germline V gene data show CDR1 as SEHNR and CDR2 as FQNEAQ (reference sequence). Trimming removed 2 bases from V and 7 bases from J, with 8 bases in between. There are 13 residues in the CDR3. CDR3 nucleotide sequence: TGTGCCAGCAGCTTATCCTCCGGCGGGGAGCTGTTTTTT. It yields the protein CASSLSSGGELFF.

The chain links TRBV4-1 to TRBJ2-1, with TRBD2 matching 9 bases. V shed 3 bases and J 10 bases; nucleotides not matched to a gene: 10. The germline V gene has CDR1 MGHRA and CDR2 YSYEKL. The CDR3 spans 15 residues. CDR3 amino acids: CASSHVRGGDPEQFF. CDR3 coding DNA: TGCGCCAGCAGCCATGTGCGGGGGGGCGACCCAGAGCAGTTCTTC.

This clone turned up a few times. The chain recombines TRBV4-1 with TRBJ2-5; D is perhaps TRBD1 (6 bases). The CDR3 is 15 residues long. In germline, CDR1 is MGHRA, CDR2 YSYEKL. Trimming removed 2 bases from V and 1 base from J, with 11 bases in between. CDR3 protein: CASSQLTGIQETQYF. CDR3 DNA sequence: TGCGCCAGCAGCCAACTAACAGGGATCCAAGAGACCCAGTACTTC.

This chain joins TRBV5-1 and TRBJ2-5; D perhaps matches TRBD2 (6 bases). The CDR3 contains 14 residues. Germline CDR1 and CDR2: SGHRS and YFSETQ. The ends were cut back, 4 bases at V and 1 base at J, with 11 bases in the middle. The CDR3 sequence: CASSPGLFQETQYF. The CDR3 nucleotides read TGCGCCAGCAGCCCGGGACTTTTCCAAGAGACCCAGTACTTC.

The chain is built from TRBV10-1 and TRBJ2-3, with 9 nucleotides matching TRBD2. In germline, CDR1 is WNHNN, CDR2 SYGVQD (reference sequence). The CDR3 is 15 amino acids. The V segment lost 6 bases and the J segment 5 bases; nucleotides outside the gene matches: 9. For the CDR3, the DNA is TGCGCCAGCAGCCTCTCCAGCGGGGGGAGAGATACGCAGTATTTT. Its translation: CASSLSSGGRDTQYF.

This chain connects TRBV6-5 to TRBJ1-6; D is unresolved. This CDR3 comprises 13 residues. Trimming removed 7 bases at V and 5 bases at J, with 9 bases between. Germline assignment: CDR1 MNHEY and CDR2 SVGAGI. The CDR3 region has the DNA TGTGCCAGCACTCGACGGGATAATTCACCCCTCCACTTT. Translating it yields CASTRRDNSPLHF.

Only a few counts were recorded for this clone. J is TRBJ1-1 and V is TRBV19; 8 bases are a match to TRBD1. The CDR3 extends over 14 amino acids. The ends lost 9 bases at V and 0 bases at J; junction bases unmatched: 6. Germline values: CDR1 LNHDA, CDR2 SQIVND (reference sequence). CDR3 nucleotide sequence: TGTGCCAGCCGACAGGGGTCCCTGAACACTGAAGCTTTCTTT. Amino acid sequence: CASRQGSLNTEAFF.

The chain employs TRBV13 and TRBJ1-2; no clear D. From germline, CDR1 is PRHDT and CDR2 FYEKMQ (reference sequence). V was pared by 2 bases and J by 7 bases, with 17 bases between. CDR3 length: 15 amino acids. CDR3 in amino acids: CASSLSSRAGFGYTF. CDR3 DNA sequence: TGTGCCAGCAGCTTATCTTCGCGGGCGGGTTTTGGCTACACCTTC.

This chain uses TRBV5-8 with TRBJ2-2; 8 bases fit TRBD2. Germline V lookup: CDR1 SGHTS, CDR2 YDEGEE. V gave up 7 bases and J gave up 5 bases; unmatched junction bases: 7. The CDR3 runs 14 residues. The CDR3 protein is CASGRGRLTGELFF. The CDR3 DNA follows: TGTGCCAGCGGCCGCGGGAGGTTAACCGGGGAGCTGTTTTTT.

This clone occurred once. The V gene is TRBV6-2 or TRBV6-3, the J gene TRBJ2-5; 7 bases map to TRBD2. CDR1 and CDR2 (germline): MNHEY, SVGEGT. The CDR3 runs 16 residues. V lost 6 bases to trimming and J lost 2 bases; unmatched junction nucleotides: 12. The CDR3 loop is CASSPGLEPIQETQYF. CDR3 nucleotide sequence: TGTGCCAGCAGCCCTGGACTAGAACCCATACAAGAGACCCAGTACTTC.

The chain is built from TRBV30 and TRBJ1-5; 8 positions match TRBD1. Germline CDR1 reads GTSNPN; CDR2 reads SVGIG (reference sequence). The CDR3 is 13 amino acids. V was pared by 3 bases and J by 4 bases, with 2 bases of the junction left unmatched. The DNA of the CDR3 is TGTGCCTGGAGCAGGGGGCCTAATCAGCCCCAGCATTTT. It encodes CAWSRGPNQPQHF.

This clone has more than one count but fewer than ten. The chain carries TRBV7-2 and TRBJ2-2; 8 bases line up with TRBD2. The CDR3 is made up of 15 amino acids. CDR1 and CDR2 (germline): SGHTA, FQGNSA. V lost 4 bases, J lost 3 bases, and 4 bases stayed unmatched. In DNA, the CDR3 is TGTGCCAGCAGCTCCGGGGGGGGCCACACCGGGGAGCTGTTTTTT. Protein sequence: CASSSGGGHTGELFF.

This clone was observed once. This rearrangement joins TRBV6-6 to TRBJ1-1; no reliable D call. CDR1 is MNHNY, CDR2 SVGAGI, per germline (reference sequence). Trimming took 6 bases from V and 6 from J, leaving 20 bases between them. The CDR3 is 15 amino acids. The CDR3 loop is CASRFFRLEVAEAFF. The CDR3 bases are TGTGCCAGCAGATTTTTCCGTCTAGAGGTCGCTGAAGCTTTCTTT.